This TCR beta chain was sequenced for a study of CD8+ T cells in alopecia areata. Whole-study findings and limits: Scalp lesions, especially in alopecia totalis/universalis, had higher clonality than normal scalp. The study found TCR sharing across patients less clear than in mice, possibly for HLA reasons. Scalp samples also contribute reads from the resident alphabeta T cells found in normal skin.

Regarding this clone: As yet, its antigen is unknown.

Germline V gene data show CDR1 as SGHDT and CDR2 as YYEEEE. The CDR3 consists of 14 residues. Trimming took off 4 bases at V and 6 bases at J, with 16 bases between the two ends. Using a FACSAria, the CD4+ and CD8+ T cells were sorted from the PBMCs. RNA was extracted and reverse transcribed into cDNA as the sequencing template. TCRdb's copy holds only in-frame clones and misses some; the assay was immunoSEQ multiplex PCR. The sample includes about 200,000 clones, roughly 56% of them seen just once. The TCR sequence derives from a human donor in good health. V usage is TRBV5-6 and J usage is TRBJ2-5; D is ambiguous. Sequenced material: CD8+ T cells sorted from blood. In DNA form, the CDR3 reads TGTGCCAGCAGCCCGGTTTTAGATTTGCAGACCCAGTACTTC. Translating gives CASSPVLDLQTQYF.